The 2 T cell receptor beta chains presented below share a single source sample, sequenced in a study of T cell responses to AZD1222 COVID-19 vaccine. TCRdb's copy holds only in-frame clones and misses some; the assay was immunoSEQ multiplex PCR. Of 95,000 to 110,000 clones listed, 92% are singletons. The source material was peripheral blood, sampled 28 days after the second AZD1222 dose. All receptors derive from an adult who received the AZD1222 COVID-19 vaccine.

This chain joins TRBV6-5 and TRBJ1-3, with unresolved D. Germline V gene data show CDR1 as MNHEY and CDR2 as SVGAGI. CDR3 length equals 15 residues. Trimming shortened V by 7 bases and J by 0 bases, and 13 bases separated the two germline ends. CDR3 in DNA: TGTGCCAGCAAGGATGGCACTTACTCTGGAAACACCATATATTTT. Translating it yields CASKDGTYSGNTIYF.

The V gene is TRBV2, the J gene TRBJ1-2, with TRBD1 as a possible D gene (5 bases). Trimming cost V 3 bases and J 2 bases, with 10 bases left between them. The CDR3 is made up of 14 amino acids. CDR1 and CDR2 from the germline V gene are SNHLY and FYNNEI. CDR3 residues: CASSDWGDNYGYTF. The CDR3 nucleotides read TGTGCCAGCAGTGATTGGGGGGACAACTATGGCTACACCTTC.